The clone carrying this TCR beta chain has ten or more counts. This specimen belongs to a study of prognosis after radiotherapy for stage I lung cancer. From genomic DNA, two-round multiplex PCR was used to amplify TCR beta CDR3. Round-one PCR had primers specific to each TRBV and TRBJ gene. In TCRdb, the multiplex PCR reads were re-called with MiXCR into one record per CDR3 protein. The sample yields about 30,000 distinct CDR3 sequences, roughly 49% seen once. V gave up 5 bases and J gave up 3 bases, with 11 bases separating them. This CDR3 is 13 amino acids long. CDR1 is SGHTA and CDR2 is FQGNSA in the germline V gene.

This chain uses TRBV7-2 with TRBJ2-7, with D unresolved. The origin of this receptor is a donor over 45 with non-small cell lung cancer. The input for sequencing was PBMCs, taken before or after stereotactic body radiation therapy (not recorded which). CDR3 sequence reads: CASSPDSGYEQYF. CDR3 DNA: TGTGCCAGCAGCCCAGACTCCGGCTACGAGCAGTACTTC.